One sample yielded the 10 T cell receptor beta chains listed below, sequenced in a study of regulatory T cells in long-lasting Graves disease. Investigators prepared the TCR beta libraries by applying iRepertoire HTBI primers and Arm-PCR of CDR3 regions. TCRdb itself ran the multiplex PCR reads through MiXCR, one entry per CDR3 protein. Counted here are fewer than 450,000 distinct CDR3 sequences, roughly a quarter occurring once; the ten biggest clones make up approximately 26%. The time point was: persistent/refractory GD, antithyroid drugs over 5 years with positive TRAb. PBMCs were the source of the RNA used for TCR sequencing. This specimen consisted of peripheral blood mononuclear cells (PBMCs), obtained when the disease was refractory, from a patient treated with antithyroid drugs. Receptors were obtained from a female donor with Graves disease.

This clonotype appeared a few times. This sequence joins TRBV4-3 and TRBJ2-4, with 9 bases lining up with TRBD1. The junction had 10 bases not matched to a gene; V was cut back by 4 bases and J by 6 bases. This CDR3 contains 16 residues. CDR1 and CDR2 (germline): LGHNA, YSLEER. The CDR3 sequence: CASSRTGGRSSNIQYF. The CDR3 DNA follows: TGCGCCAGCAGCCGTACAGGGGGCAGATCCTCAAACATTCAGTACTTC.

This clonotype was counted ten times or more. V is TRBV29-1 and J is TRBJ2-7; TRBD1 matches at 9 bases. The ends lost 4 bases at V and 4 bases at J; junction bases unmatched: 5. Germline V gene lookup returns CDR1 SQVTM and CDR2 ANQGSEA. This CDR3 is built from 13 residues. The CDR3 region has the DNA TGCAGCGTTGGCGTGACAGGGGGATACGAGCAGTACTTC. Translation: CSVGVTGGYEQYF.

This clonotype was found a few times. The gene calls are TRBV11-2 and TRBJ1-6; D is unresolved. The germline V and J ends were trimmed by 2 bases and 7 bases, with 9 bases remaining between them. The germline V gene has CDR1 SGHAT and CDR2 FQNNGV. This CDR3 has 14 amino acids. The CDR3 nucleotides read TGTGCCAGCAGCTTAACCGAGCACAATTCACCCCTCCACTTT. The encoded protein is CASSLTEHNSPLHF.

Remarks on this clonotype: A junction end diverges from the germline sequence, so it may reflect a read error. J is TRBJ2-7 and V is TRBV5-5; 8 nucleotides match TRBD1. The CDR3 covers 14 residues. Germline CDR1 is SGHKS and CDR2 is YYEKEE (reference sequence). In nucleotides, the CDR3 is TGTGCCAGCAGCTCAGACAGGGGACTTTGGGAGCGGTACTTC. This translates into CASSSDRGLWERYF.

The rearrangement links TRBV12-3 or TRBV12-4 to TRBJ1-2; 7 bases are a match to TRBD1. Trimming removed 5 bases from V and 6 bases from J; junction bases left unmatched: 6. The CDR3 runs to 13 residues. As DNA, the CDR3 is TGTGCCAGCAGTCCACAGGGGTTTCATGGCTACACCTTC. This codes for CASSPQGFHGYTF.

This clonotype was seen at least ten times. The chain is built from TRBV5-1 and TRBJ1-2; D unresolved. CDR1 SGHRS and CDR2 YFSETQ come from the germline V gene. Trimming shortened V by 1 base and J by 4 bases, and 17 bases separated the two germline ends. The CDR3 has 16 amino acids. The CDR3 DNA reads as TGCGCCAGCAGCTTGACGGCCGTGGCAGAAACCTATGGCTACACCTTC. This encodes CASSLTAVAETYGYTF.

The rearrangement links TRBV7-2 to TRBJ1-2, with 7 bases that match TRBD1. The V gene's germline CDR1 is SGHTA and CDR2 FQGNSA. The CDR3 consists of 15 residues. V gave up 4 bases and J gave up 2 bases; unmatched junction bases: 7. CDR3 residues: CASSSRQGPNYGYTF. CDR3 coding DNA: TGTGCCAGCAGCTCGCGACAGGGACCCAACTATGGCTACACCTTC.

The J gene is TRBJ1-1, the V gene TRBV19; 11 bases are a match to TRBD1. V was pared by 1 base and J by 7 bases, with 2 bases of the junction left unmatched. Germline lookup yields CDR1 LNHDA and CDR2 SQIVND (reference sequence). The CDR3 spans 14 residues. The CDR3 DNA follows: TGTGCCAGTAGTATAGTTGGGACAGGGGGTGAAGCTTTCTTT. It is translated as CASSIVGTGGEAFF.

This clonotype was seen ten or more times. The rearrangement links TRBV13 to TRBJ2-7; D is perhaps TRBD2 (6 bases). CDR1 and CDR2 (germline): PRHDT, FYEKMQ (reference sequence). Between the trimmed V and J ends, which lost 6 bases and 2 bases, there was a span of 11 bases. The CDR3 covers 13 residues. The DNA of the CDR3 is TGTGCCAGCAGGTCGCGGGGTGCCTACGAGCAGTACTTC. It is translated as CASRSRGAYEQYF. The full variable domain, with the rest looked up from reference TRBV13 and TRBJ2-7, is AAGVIQSPRHLIKEKRETATLKCYPIPRHDTVYWYQQGPGQDPQFLISFYEKMQSDKGSIPDRFSAQQFSDYHSELNMSSLELGDSALYFCASRSRGAYEQYFGPGTRLTVT.

The chain links TRBV20-1 to TRBJ2-7; TRBD2 matches 7 bases. Germline trimming cut 6 bases from V and 1 base from J; bases unmatched to any gene: 12. CDR3 length: 15 amino acids. Germline CDR1 DFQATT, CDR2 SNEGSKA (reference sequence). CDR3 in DNA: TGCAGTGCCGCGGTTCTAGCGGTTTCGTCCTACGAGCAGTACTTC. Its translation: CSAAVLAVSSYEQYF.